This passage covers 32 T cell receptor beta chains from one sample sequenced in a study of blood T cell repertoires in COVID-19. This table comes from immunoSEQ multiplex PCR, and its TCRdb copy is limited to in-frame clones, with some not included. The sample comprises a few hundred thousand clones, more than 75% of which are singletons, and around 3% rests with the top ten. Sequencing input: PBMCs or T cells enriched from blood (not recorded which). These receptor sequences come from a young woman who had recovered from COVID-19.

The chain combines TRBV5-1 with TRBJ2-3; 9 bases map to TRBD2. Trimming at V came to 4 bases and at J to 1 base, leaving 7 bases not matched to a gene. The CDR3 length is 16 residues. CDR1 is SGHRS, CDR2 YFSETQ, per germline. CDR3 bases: TGCGCCAGCAGCACCCTGACTAGCGGAGGCACAGATACGCAGTATTTT. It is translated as CASSTLTSGGTDTQYF. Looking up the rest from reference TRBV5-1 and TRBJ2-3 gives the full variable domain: KAGVTQTPRYLIKTRGQQVTLSCSPISGHRSVSWYQQTPGQGLQFLFEYFSETQRNKGNFPGRFSGRQFSNSRSEMNVSTLELGDSALYLCASSTLTSGGTDTQYFGPGTRLTVL.

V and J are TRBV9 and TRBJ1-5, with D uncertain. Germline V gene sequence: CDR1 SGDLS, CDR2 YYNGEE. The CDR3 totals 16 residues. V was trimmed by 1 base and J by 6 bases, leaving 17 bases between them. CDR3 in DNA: TGTGCCAGCAGCGTACGTCCGGGAGCGCAAGGTCAGCCCCAGCATTTT. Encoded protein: CASSVRPGAQGQPQHF.

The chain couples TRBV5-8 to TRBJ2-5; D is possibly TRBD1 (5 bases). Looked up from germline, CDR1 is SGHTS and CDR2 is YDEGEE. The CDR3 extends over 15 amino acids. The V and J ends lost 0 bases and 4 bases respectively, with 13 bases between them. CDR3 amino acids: CASSLGQKARETQYF. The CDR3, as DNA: TGTGCCAGCAGCTTGGGACAGAAAGCTCGAGAGACCCAGTACTTC.

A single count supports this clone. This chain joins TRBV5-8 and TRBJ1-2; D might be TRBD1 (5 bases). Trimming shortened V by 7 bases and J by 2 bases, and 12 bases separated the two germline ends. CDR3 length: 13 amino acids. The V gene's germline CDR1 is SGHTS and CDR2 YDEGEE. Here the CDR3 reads CASLAGENYGYTF. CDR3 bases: TGTGCCAGCTTGGCGGGGGAGAACTATGGCTACACCTTC.

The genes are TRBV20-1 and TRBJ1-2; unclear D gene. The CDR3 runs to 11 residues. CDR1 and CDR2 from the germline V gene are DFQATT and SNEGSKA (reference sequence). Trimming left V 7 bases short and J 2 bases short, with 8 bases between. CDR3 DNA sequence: TGCAGTGGTAGGGAGAACTATGGCTACACCTTC. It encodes CSGRENYGYTF.

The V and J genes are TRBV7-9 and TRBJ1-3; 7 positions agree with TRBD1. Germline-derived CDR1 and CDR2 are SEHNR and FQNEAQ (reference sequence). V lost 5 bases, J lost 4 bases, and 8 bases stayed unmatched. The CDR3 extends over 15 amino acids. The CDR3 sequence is CASSETGAIGNTIYF. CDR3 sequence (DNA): TGTGCCAGCAGCGAAACAGGGGCCATCGGAAACACCATATATTTT.

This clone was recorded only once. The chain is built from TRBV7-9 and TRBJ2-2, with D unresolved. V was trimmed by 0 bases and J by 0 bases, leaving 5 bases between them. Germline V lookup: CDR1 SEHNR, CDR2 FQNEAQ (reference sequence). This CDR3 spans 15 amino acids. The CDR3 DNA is TGTGCCAGCAGCTTAGCTACTACGAACACCGGGGAGCTGTTTTTT. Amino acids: CASSLATTNTGELFF.

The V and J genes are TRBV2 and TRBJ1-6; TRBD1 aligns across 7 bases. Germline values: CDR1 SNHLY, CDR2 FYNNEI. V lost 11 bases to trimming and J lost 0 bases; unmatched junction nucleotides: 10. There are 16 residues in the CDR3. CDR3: CAVPGDSSSYNSPLHF. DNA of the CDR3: TGTGCCGTCCCGGGGGACAGCAGCTCCTATAATTCACCCCTCCACTTT.

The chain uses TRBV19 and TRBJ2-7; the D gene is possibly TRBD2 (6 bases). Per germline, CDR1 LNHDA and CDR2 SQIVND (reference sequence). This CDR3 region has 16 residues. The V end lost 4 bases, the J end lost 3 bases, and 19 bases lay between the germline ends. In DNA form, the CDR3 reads TGTGCCAGTAGTACCCTCGGAGGGTCCCTCGGCTACGAGCAGTACTTC. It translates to CASSTLGGSLGYEQYF.

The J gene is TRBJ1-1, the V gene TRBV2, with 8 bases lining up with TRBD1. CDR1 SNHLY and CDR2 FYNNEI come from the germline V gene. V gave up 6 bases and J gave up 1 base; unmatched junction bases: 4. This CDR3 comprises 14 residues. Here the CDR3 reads CASSPDRGNTEAFF. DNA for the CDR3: TGTGCCAGCAGCCCCGACAGGGGGAACACTGAAGCTTTCTTT.

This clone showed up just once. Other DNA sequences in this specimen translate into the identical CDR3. CDR3 nucleotides: TGTGCCATCTCTACCACAGGGACCTACGAGCAGTACTTC. This gives the protein CAISTTGTYEQYF. The chain employs TRBV10-3 and TRBJ2-7, with D maybe TRBD1 (6 bases). The CDR3 is 13 amino acids. Germline lookup yields CDR1 ENHRY and CDR2 SYGVKD. V lost 8 bases and J 2 bases, leaving 13 bases between the germline ends.

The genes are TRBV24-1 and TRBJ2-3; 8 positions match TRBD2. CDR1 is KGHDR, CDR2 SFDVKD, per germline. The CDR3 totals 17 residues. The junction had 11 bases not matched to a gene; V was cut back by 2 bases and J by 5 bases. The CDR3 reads CATSDWGREGLRDTQYF. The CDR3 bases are TGTGCCACCAGTGATTGGGGACGGGAGGGCCTCAGAGATACGCAGTATTTT.

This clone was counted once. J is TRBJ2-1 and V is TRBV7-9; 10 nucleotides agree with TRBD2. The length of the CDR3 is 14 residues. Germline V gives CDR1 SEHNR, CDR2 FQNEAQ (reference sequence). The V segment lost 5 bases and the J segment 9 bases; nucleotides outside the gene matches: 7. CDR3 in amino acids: CASSEREGLGEQFF. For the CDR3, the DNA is TGTGCCAGCAGCGAGCGGGAGGGGTTGGGTGAGCAGTTCTTC.

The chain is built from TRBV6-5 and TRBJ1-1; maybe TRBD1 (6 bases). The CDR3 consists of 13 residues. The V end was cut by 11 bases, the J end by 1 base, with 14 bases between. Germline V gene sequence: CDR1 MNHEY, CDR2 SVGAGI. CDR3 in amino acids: CACERGQNTEAFF. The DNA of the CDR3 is TGTGCCTGCGAGCGGGGACAGAACACTGAAGCTTTCTTT.

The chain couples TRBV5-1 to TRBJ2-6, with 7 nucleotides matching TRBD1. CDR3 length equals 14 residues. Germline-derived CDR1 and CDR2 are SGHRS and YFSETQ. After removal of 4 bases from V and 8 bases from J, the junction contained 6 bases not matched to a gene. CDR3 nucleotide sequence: TGCGCCAGCAGCCAAGGACAGGACCCCAACGTCCTGACTTTC. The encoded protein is CASSQGQDPNVLTF.

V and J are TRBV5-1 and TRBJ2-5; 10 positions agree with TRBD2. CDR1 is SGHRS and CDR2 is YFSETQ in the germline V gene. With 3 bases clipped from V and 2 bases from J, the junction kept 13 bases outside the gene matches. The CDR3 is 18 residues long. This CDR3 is CASSSLAGEAGPQETQYF. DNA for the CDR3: TGCGCCAGCAGCTCTCTAGCGGGAGAGGCAGGACCTCAAGAGACCCAGTACTTC.

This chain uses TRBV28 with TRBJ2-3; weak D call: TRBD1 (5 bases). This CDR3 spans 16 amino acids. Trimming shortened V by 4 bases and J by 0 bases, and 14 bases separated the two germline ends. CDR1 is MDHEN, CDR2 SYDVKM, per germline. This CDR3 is CASSSPTVPSTDTQYF. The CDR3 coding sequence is TGTGCCAGCAGTTCCCCGACAGTTCCTAGCACAGATACGCAGTATTTT. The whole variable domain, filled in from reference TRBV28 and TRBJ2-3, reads DVKVTQSSRYLVKRTGEKVFLECVQDMDHENMFWYRQDPGLGLRLIYFSYDVKMKEKGDIPEGYSVSREKKERFSLILESASTNQTSMYLCASSSPTVPSTDTQYFGPGTRLTVL.

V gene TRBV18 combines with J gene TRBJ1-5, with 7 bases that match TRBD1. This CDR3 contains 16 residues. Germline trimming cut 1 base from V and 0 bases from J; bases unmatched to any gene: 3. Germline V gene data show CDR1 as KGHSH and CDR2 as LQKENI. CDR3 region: CASSPQGANSNQPQHF. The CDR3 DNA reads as TGTGCCAGCTCACCACAGGGGGCTAATAGCAATCAGCCCCAGCATTTT.

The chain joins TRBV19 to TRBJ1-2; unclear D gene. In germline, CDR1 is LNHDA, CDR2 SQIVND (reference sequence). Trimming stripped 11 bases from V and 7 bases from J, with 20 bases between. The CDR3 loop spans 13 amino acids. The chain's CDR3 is CAVSAVQLGGYTF. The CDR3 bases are TGTGCCGTCTCAGCGGTTCAGCTCGGTGGCTACACCTTC.

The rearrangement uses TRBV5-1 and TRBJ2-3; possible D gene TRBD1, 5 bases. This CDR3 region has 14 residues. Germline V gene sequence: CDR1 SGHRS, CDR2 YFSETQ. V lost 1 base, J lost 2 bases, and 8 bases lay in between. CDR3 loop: CASSLKGPTDTQYF. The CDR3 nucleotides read TGCGCCAGCAGCTTGAAGGGGCCCACAGATACGCAGTATTTT.

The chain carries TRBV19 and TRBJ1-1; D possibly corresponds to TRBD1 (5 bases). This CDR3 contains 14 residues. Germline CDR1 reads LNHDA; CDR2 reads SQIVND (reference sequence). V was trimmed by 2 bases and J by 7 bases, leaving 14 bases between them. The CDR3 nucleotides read TGTGCCAGTAGTATAAGACAGCCGACTCTTGAAGCTTTCTTT. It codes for CASSIRQPTLEAFF.

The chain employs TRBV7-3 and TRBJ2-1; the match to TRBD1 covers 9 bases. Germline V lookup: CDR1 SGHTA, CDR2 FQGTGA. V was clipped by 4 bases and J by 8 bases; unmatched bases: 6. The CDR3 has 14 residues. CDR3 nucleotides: TGTGCCAGCAGCTCGAGGGACAGGGCGGATGAGCAGTTCTTC. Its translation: CASSSRDRADEQFF.

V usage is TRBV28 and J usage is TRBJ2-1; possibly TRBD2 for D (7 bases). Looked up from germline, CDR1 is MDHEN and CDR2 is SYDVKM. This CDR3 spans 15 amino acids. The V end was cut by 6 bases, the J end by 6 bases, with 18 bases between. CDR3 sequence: CASSRTRGGGNEQFF. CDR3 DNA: TGTGCCAGCAGCCGGACGCGAGGGGGGGGCAATGAGCAGTTCTTC. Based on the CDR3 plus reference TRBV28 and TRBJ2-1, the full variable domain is DVKVTQSSRYLVKRTGEKVFLECVQDMDHENMFWYRQDPGLGLRLIYFSYDVKMKEKGDIPEGYSVSREKKERFSLILESASTNQTSMYLCASSRTRGGGNEQFFGPGTRLTVL.

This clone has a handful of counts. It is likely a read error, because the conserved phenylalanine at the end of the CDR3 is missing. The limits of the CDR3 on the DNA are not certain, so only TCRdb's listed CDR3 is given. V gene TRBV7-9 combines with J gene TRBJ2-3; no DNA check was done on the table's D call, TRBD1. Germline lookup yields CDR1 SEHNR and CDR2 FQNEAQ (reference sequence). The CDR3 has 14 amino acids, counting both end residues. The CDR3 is CASSGRDSTDTLLP.

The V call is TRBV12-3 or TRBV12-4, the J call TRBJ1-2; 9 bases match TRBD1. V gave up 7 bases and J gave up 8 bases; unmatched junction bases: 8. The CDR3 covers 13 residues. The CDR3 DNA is TGTGCCAGCACCGTTACAGGGGGCTGGGGCTACACCTTC. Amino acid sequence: CASTVTGGWGYTF.

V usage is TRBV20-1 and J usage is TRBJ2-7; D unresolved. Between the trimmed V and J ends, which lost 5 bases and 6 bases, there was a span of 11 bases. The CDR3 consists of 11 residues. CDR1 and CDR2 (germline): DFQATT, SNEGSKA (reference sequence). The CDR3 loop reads CSAGPPFEQYF. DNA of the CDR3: TGCAGTGCTGGGCCCCCTTTCGAGCAGTACTTC.

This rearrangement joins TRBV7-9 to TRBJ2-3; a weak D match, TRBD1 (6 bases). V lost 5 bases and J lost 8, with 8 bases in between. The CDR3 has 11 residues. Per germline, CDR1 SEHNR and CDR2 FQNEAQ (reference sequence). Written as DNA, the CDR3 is TGTGCCAGCAGCCTACAGGGTACGCAGTATTTT. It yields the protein CASSLQGTQYF.

CDR3 nucleotide sequence: TGTGCCAGCAGTCCCCTAGCGAGGGGCACCGGGGAGCTGTTTTTT. Protein: CASSPLARGTGELFF. This chain uses TRBV2 with TRBJ2-2; a weak D match, TRBD2 (6 bases). V was clipped by 5 bases and J by 4 bases, with 14 bases between them. This CDR3 comprises 15 residues. Germline-derived CDR1 and CDR2 are SNHLY and FYNNEI.

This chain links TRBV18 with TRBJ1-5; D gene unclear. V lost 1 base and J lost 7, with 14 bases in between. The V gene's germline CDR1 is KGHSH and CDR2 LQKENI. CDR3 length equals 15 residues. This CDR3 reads CASSPQGGSEQPQHF. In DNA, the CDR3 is TGTGCCAGCTCACCACAGGGAGGGTCGGAACAGCCCCAGCATTTT.

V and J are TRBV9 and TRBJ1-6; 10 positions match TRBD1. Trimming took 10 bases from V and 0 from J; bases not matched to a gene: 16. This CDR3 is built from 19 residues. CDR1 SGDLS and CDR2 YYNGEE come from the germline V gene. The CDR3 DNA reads TGTGCCTCCAGTTGGGGACAGGGGTCACCGAGCTCCTATAATTCACCCCTCCACTTT. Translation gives CASSWGQGSPSSYNSPLHF.

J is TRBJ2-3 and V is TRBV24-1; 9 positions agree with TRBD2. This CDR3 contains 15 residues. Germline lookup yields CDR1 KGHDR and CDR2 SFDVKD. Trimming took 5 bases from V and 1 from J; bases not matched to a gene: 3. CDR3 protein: CATSGASGGTDTQYF. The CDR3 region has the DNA TGTGCCACCAGTGGGGCTAGCGGGGGCACAGATACGCAGTATTTT.

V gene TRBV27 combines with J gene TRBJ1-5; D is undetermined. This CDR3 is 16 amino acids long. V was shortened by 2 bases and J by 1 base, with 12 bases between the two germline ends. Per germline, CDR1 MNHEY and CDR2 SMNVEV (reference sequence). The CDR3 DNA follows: TGTGCCAGCAGTTTAAATGGAGCCATAAGCAATCAGCCCCAGCATTTT. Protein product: CASSLNGAISNQPQHF.